The source of this T cell receptor (beta chain) is a study of technical replicates of blood from a few donors. The method was immunoSEQ multiplex PCR; TCRdb's version includes in-frame clones alone and lacks a portion of them. The data show around 76,000 clones, 95% to 98% seen once. The V and J ends lost 1 base and 4 bases, in that order; junction bases with no gene match: 0. Germline assignment: CDR1 SGHTA and CDR2 FQGNSA. The CDR3 is 16 residues long. This TCR came from a human donor in good health. The chain employs TRBV7-2 and TRBJ2-2, with 13 bases identical to TRBD2. The sample taken for sequencing was T cells isolated from PBMCs. The CDR3 DNA reads as TGTGCCAGCAGCTTAGGACTAGCGGGAGGCACCGGGGAGCTGTTTTTT. Amino acid sequence: CASSLGLAGGTGELFF.